The sequence of this T cell receptor (beta chain) was determined in a study of control samples from healthy donors and cancer patients. Clones were read by immunoSEQ multiplex PCR, and TCRdb kept only the in-frame ones, dropping some. The sample lists around 95,000 clones, just under 85% occurring once. The V end was cut by 0 bases, the J end by 8 bases, with 15 bases between. Germline assignment: CDR1 SGDLS and CDR2 YYNGEE. This CDR3 is 15 amino acids long. The genes are TRBV9 and TRBJ2-1, with D possibly called TRBD1 or TRBD2 (6 bases each). This sequence originates from a man aged 25 to 40 in good health. Material: blood. The CDR3 here is CASSVGAGEVHEQFF. As DNA, the CDR3 is TGTGCCAGCAGCGTAGGGGCAGGGGAGGTGCATGAGCAGTTCTTC.